The T cell receptor (beta chain) under discussion was sequenced for a study of cytomegalovirus exposure and HLA in healthy donors. 13 Jbeta primers and 60 Vbeta primers were used for the PCR. Clones were read by immunoSEQ multiplex PCR, and TCRdb kept only the in-frame ones, dropping some. The table lists some 87,000 clones, roughly 80% of them singletons. Findings and caveats of the study: The study recorded more than 150 TCR beta chains that were cytomegalovirus-associated.

As concerns this clone: The target antigen is unknown.

V shed 7 bases, J shed 5 bases, and the junction held 12 bases outside the gene matches. The length of the CDR3 is 15 residues. CDR1 and CDR2 (germline): SGHRS, YFSETQ. Sequencing was done on a sample of PBMCs. The sequence derives from a woman aged 40 to 55 in good health and CMV-seropositive. The V call is TRBV5-1, the J call TRBJ1-1, with 9 bases that match TRBD1. CDR3 loop: CASCNPGQGYTEAFF. In DNA form, the CDR3 reads TGCGCCAGCTGCAATCCGGGACAGGGTTATACTGAAGCTTTCTTT.